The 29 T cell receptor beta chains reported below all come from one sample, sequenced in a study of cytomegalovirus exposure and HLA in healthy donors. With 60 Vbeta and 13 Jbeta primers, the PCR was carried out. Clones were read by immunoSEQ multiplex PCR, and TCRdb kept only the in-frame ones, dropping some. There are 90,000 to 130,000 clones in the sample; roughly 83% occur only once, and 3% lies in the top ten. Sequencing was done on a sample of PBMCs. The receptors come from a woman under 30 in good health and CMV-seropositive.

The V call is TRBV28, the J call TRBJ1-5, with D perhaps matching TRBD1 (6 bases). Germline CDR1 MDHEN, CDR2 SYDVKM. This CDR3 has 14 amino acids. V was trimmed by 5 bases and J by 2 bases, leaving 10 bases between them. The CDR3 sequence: CASSAGVRNQPQHF. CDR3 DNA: TGTGCCAGCAGTGCAGGGGTCCGCAATCAGCCCCAGCATTTT.

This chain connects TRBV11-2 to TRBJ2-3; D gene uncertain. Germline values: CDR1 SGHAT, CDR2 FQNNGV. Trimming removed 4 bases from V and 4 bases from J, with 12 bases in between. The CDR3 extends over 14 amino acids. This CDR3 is CASSSPTRSDTQYF. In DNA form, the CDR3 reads TGTGCCAGCAGCTCCCCAACGCGATCAGATACGCAGTATTTT.

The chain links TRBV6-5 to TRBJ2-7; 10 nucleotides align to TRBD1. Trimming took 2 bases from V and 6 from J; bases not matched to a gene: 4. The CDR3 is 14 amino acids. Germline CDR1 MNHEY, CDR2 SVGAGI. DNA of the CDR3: TGTGCCAGCAGTTACGGGACAGGGGAAGGCGAGCAGTACTTC. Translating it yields CASSYGTGEGEQYF.

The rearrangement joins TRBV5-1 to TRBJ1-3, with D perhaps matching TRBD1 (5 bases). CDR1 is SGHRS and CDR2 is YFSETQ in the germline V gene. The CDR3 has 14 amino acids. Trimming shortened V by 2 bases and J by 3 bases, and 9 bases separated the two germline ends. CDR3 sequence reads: CASSFRAGGNTIYF. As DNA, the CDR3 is TGCGCCAGCAGCTTCAGGGCCGGTGGAAACACCATATATTTT.

CDR3 coding DNA: TGTGCCACCAGCAAGGGGGTAAGGGATAGCAATCAGCCCCAGCATTTT. This translates into CATSKGVRDSNQPQHF. This chain connects TRBV15 to TRBJ1-5; a weak D match, TRBD1 (6 bases). CDR3 size: 16 residues. Germline CDR1 reads LNHNV; CDR2 reads YYDKDF (reference sequence). Trimming removed 4 bases from V and 0 bases from J, with 13 bases in between. Full variable domain (rest looked up from reference TRBV15 and TRBJ1-5): DAMVIQNPRYQVTQFGKPVTLSCSQTLNHNVMYWYQQKSSQAPKLLFHYYDKDFNNEADTPDNFQSRRPNTSFCFLDIRSPGLGDTAMYLCATSKGVRDSNQPQHFGDGTRLSIL.

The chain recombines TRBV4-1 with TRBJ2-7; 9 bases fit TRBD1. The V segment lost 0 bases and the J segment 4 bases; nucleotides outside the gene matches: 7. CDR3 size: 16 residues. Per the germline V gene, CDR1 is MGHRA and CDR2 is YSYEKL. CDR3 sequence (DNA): TGCGCCAGCAGCCAAGATGGCCGGGACAGGGTATACGAGCAGTACTTC. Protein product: CASSQDGRDRVYEQYF.

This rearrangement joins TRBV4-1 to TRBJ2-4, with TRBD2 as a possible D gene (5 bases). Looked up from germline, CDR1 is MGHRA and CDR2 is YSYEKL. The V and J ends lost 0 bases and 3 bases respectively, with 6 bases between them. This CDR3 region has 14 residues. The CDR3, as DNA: TGCGCCAGCAGCCAAGACGGGAACAAAAACATTCAGTACTTC. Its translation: CASSQDGNKNIQYF.

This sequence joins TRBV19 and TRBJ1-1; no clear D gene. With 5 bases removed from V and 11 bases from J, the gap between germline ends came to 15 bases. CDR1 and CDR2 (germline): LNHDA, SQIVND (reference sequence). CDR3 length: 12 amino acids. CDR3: CASSPYDGEAFF. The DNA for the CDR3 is TGTGCCAGTAGTCCCTACGACGGGGAGGCTTTCTTT.

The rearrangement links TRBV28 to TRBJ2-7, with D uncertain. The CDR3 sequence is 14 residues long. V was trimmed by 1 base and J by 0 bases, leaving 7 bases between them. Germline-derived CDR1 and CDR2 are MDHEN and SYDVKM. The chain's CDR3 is CASSLSIVSYEQYF. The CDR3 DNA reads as TGTGCCAGCAGTTTATCGATAGTCTCCTACGAGCAGTACTTC. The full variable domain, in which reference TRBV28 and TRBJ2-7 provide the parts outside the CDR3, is DVKVTQSSRYLVKRTGEKVFLECVQDMDHENMFWYRQDPGLGLRLIYFSYDVKMKEKGDIPEGYSVSREKKERFSLILESASTNQTSMYLCASSLSIVSYEQYFGPGTRLTVT.

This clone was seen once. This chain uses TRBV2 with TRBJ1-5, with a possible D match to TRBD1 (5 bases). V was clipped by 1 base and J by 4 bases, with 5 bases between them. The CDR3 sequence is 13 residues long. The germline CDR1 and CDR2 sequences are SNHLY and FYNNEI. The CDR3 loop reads CASSEEGNQPQHF. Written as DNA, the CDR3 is TGTGCCAGCAGTGAAGAGGGGAATCAGCCCCAGCATTTT. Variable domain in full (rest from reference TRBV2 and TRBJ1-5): EPEVTQTPSHQVTQMGQEVILRCVPISNHLYFYWYRQILGQKVEFLVSFYNNEISEKSEIFDDQFSVERPDGSNFTLKIRSTKLEDSAMYFCASSEEGNQPQHFGDGTRLSIL.

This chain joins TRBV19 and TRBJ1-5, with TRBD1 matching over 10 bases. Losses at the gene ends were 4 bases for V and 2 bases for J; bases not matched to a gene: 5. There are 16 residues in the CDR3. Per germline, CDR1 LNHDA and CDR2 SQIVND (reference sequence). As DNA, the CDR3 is TGTGCCAGTAGTAAAACCGGGACAGGGGGCAATCAGCCCCAGCATTTT. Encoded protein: CASSKTGTGGNQPQHF.

The CDR3 spells CASSSGLASQETQYF. CDR3 sequence (DNA): TGTGCCAGCAGCTCTGGACTAGCGAGCCAAGAGACCCAGTACTTC. V and J are TRBV7-2 and TRBJ2-5; 9 nucleotides match TRBD2. Germline V CDR1 and CDR2: SGHTA, FQGNSA. There are 15 residues in the CDR3. The trim removed 4 bases at V and 1 base at J, leaving 4 bases unmatched.

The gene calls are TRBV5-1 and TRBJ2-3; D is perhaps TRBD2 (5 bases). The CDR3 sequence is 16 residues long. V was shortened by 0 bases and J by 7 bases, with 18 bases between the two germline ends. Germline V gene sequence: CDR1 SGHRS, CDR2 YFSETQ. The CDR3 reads CASSLAFSDPYNTQYF. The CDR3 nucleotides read TGCGCCAGCAGCTTGGCATTTAGCGACCCATATAATACGCAGTATTTT.

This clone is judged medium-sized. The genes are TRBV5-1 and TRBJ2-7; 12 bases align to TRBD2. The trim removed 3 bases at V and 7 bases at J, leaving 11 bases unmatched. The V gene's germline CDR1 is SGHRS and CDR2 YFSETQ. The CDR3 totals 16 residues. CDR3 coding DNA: TGCGCCAGCAGCTCACCAGACGGACTAGCGGGACGGGAGCAGTACTTC. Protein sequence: CASSSPDGLAGREQYF.

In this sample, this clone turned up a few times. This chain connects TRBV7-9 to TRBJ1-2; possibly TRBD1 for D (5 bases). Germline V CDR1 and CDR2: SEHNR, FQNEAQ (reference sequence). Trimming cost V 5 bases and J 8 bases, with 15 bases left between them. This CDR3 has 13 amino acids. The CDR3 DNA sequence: TGTGCCAGCAGCCGCGGCCCGGGGGTCGGCTACACCTTC. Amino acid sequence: CASSRGPGVGYTF.

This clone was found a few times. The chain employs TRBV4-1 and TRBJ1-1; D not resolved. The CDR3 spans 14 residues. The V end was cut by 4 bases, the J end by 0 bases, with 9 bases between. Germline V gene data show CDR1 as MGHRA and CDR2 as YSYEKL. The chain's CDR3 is CASSPRLVNTEAFF. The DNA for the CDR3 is TGCGCCAGCAGCCCCCGACTGGTGAACACTGAAGCTTTCTTT.

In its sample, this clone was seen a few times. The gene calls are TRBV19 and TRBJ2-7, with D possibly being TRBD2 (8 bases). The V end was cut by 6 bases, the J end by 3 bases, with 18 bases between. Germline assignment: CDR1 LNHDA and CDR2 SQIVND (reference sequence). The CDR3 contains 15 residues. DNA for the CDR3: TGTGCCAGTAGCTTGACAGGGACTAGGGGCTACGAGCAGTACTTC. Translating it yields CASSLTGTRGYEQYF.

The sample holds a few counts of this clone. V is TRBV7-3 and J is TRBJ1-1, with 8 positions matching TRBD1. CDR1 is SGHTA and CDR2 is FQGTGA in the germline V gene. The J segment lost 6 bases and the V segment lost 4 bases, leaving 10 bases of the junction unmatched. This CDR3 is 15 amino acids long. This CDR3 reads CASSSIGQGKSEAFF. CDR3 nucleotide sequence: TGTGCCAGCAGCTCAATAGGACAGGGCAAGTCTGAAGCTTTCTTT.

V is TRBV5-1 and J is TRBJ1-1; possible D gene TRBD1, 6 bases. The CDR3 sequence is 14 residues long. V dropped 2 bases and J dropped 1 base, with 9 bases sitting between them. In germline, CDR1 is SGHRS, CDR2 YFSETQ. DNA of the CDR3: TGCGCCAGCAGCTTATTGACAGGGAACACTGAAGCTTTCTTT. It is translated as CASSLLTGNTEAFF.

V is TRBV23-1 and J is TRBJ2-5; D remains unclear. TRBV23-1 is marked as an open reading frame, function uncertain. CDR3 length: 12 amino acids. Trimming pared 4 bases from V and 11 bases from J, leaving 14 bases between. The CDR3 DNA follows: TGCGCCAGCAGTCCATGTAGGCTGGAGCAGTACTTC. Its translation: CASSPCRLEQYF.

The CDR3, as DNA: TGTGCCAGCAGCTTGAGAAGGGGAAAGAATTCACCCCTCCACTTT. Translating it yields CASSLRRGKNSPLHF. The rearrangement links TRBV5-4 to TRBJ1-6; tentatively, D is TRBD1 (5 bases). CDR1 is SGHNT, CDR2 YYREEE, per germline (reference sequence). The germline V and J ends were trimmed by 1 base and 7 bases, with 12 bases remaining between them. CDR3 size: 15 residues. The complete variable domain, with remaining parts taken from reference TRBV5-4 and TRBJ1-6, reads ETGVTQSPTHLIKTRGQQVTLRCSSQSGHNTVSWYQQALGQGPQFIFQYYREEENGRGNFPPRFSGLQFPNYSSELNVNALELDDSALYLCASSLRRGKNSPLHFGNGTRLTVT.

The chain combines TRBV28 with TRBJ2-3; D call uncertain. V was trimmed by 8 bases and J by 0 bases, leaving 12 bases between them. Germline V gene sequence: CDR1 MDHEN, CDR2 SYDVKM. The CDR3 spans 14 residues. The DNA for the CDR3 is TGTGCCAGCGGAGAGTCGGAAAGCACAGATACGCAGTATTTT. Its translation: CASGESESTDTQYF.

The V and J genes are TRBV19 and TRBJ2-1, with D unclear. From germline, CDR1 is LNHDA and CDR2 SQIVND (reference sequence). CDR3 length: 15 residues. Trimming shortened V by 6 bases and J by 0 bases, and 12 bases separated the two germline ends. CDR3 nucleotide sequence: TGTGCCAGTAGCAAAGAGGCTACCTCCTACAATGAGCAGTTCTTC. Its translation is CASSKEATSYNEQFF.

The CDR3 DNA sequence: TGTGCCAGCAGCTTACGACAGTTAGAGAACACTGAAGCTTTCTTT. It yields the protein CASSLRQLENTEAFF. The rearrangement links TRBV5-4 to TRBJ1-1; TRBD1 might be the D (5 bases). CDR1 SGHNT and CDR2 YYREEE come from the germline V gene (reference sequence). Trimming pared 2 bases from V and 1 base from J, leaving 12 bases between. This CDR3 has 15 residues.

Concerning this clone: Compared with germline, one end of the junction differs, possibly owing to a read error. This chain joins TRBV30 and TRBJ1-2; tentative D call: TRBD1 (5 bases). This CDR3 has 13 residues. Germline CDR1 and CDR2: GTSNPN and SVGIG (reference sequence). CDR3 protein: CAWSVGGGVPDAF. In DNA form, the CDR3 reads TGTGCCTGGAGTGTCGGTGGAGGGGTGCCCGACGCCTTC.

This CDR3 reads CASSLTWGNTQYF. CDR3 DNA: TGTGCCAGCAGCTTGACCTGGGGCAATACGCAGTATTTT. The chain combines TRBV5-6 with TRBJ2-3; TRBD1 might be the D (5 bases). CDR3 length: 13 residues. Germline CDR1 reads SGHDT; CDR2 reads YYEEEE. Trimming took off 1 base at V and 7 bases at J, with 10 bases between the two ends.

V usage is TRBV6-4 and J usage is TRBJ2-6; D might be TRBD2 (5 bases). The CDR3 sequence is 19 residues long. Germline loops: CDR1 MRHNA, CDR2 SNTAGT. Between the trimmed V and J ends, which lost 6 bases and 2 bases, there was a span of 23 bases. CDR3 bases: TGTGCCAGCAGCCGGGATTGGGCACCTCTCGGGACTGGGGCCAACGTCCTGACTTTC. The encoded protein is CASSRDWAPLGTGANVLTF.

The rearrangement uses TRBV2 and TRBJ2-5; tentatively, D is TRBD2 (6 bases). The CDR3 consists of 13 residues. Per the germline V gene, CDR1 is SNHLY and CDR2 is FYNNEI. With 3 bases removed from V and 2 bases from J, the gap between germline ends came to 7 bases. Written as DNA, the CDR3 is TGTGCCAGCAGTGAGGGACTGCAAGAGACCCAGTACTTC. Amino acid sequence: CASSEGLQETQYF.

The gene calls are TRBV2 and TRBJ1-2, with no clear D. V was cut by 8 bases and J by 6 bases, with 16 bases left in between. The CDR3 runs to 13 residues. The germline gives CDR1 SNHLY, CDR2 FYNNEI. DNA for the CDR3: TGTGCCAGCGTGATTTATGACTCGAATGGCTACACCTTC. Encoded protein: CASVIYDSNGYTF. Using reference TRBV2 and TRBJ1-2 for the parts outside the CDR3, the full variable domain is EPEVTQTPSHQVTQMGQEVILRCVPISNHLYFYWYRQILGQKVEFLVSFYNNEISEKSEIFDDQFSVERPDGSNFTLKIRSTKLEDSAMYFCASVIYDSNGYTFGSGTRLTVV.